This TCR beta chain derives from a study of T-cell reconstitution after alpha-beta-depleted transplantation in children. Germline loops: CDR1 MNHEY, CDR2 SVGAGI. The CDR3 extends over 14 amino acids. V shed 4 bases and J shed 1 base, with 10 bases lying between them. This clonotype showed up many times. This sample's TCRbeta library carried unique molecular identifier barcodes. TCRdb re-called the PCR reads with MiXCR, one entry per CDR3 protein. The table lists approximately 390,000 distinct CDR3 sequences, roughly a tenth of them singletons. This receptor was taken from a human donor who donated a stem cell graft to a child with acute myeloid leukemia. This sample comprised PBMCs from the stem cell graft donor, obtained from the stem cell graft. The chain uses TRBV6-5 and TRBJ1-1; D is ambiguous. This chain's CDR3 is CASSSTFANTEAFF. CDR3 in DNA: TGTGCCAGCAGTTCTACCTTTGCGAACACTGAAGCTTTCTTT.